The T cell receptor beta chain under discussion was sequenced for a study of T cell responses to AZD1222 COVID-19 vaccine. The CDR3 length is 13 residues. Germline V CDR1 and CDR2: PRHDT, FYEKMQ (reference sequence). The V end was cut by 7 bases, the J end by 6 bases, with 15 bases between. Clones were read by immunoSEQ multiplex PCR, and TCRdb kept only the in-frame ones, dropping some. The sample carries 140,000 to 150,000 clones, approximately 90% recorded once. The clonotype was recovered from an adult in good health. The rearrangement joins TRBV13 to TRBJ1-2; unclear D gene. The sequences come from peripheral blood, collected on day 0 of AZD1222 vaccination. The CDR3 is CASNSGRMDGYTF. In DNA form, the CDR3 reads TGTGCCAGCAACTCCGGCAGGATGGATGGCTACACCTTC.